This T cell receptor beta chain was documented in a study of control samples from healthy donors and cancer patients. The CDR3 is 15 amino acids. Germline V CDR1 and CDR2: LNHDA, SQIVND (reference sequence). Trimming removed 6 bases from V and 6 bases from J; junction bases left unmatched: 12. Profiled with immunoSEQ multiplex PCR; TCRdb holds only in-frame clones, not every one. Among about 150,000 clones listed, 92% were seen once. J is TRBJ1-1 and V is TRBV19, with 8 bases aligning to TRBD1. Sequenced material: blood. This TCR derives from a woman in her 30s in good health. CDR3 DNA sequence: TGTGCCAGTAGATACGGAGACAGGGGCTACGCTGAAGCTTTCTTT. This gives the protein CASRYGDRGYAEAFF.